The 23 T cell receptor beta chains below were found in one sample sequenced in a study of patients and donors after allogeneic stem cell transplantation. TCRdb passed the RT-PCR reads through MiXCR, listing each CDR3 protein once. The table includes about 960,000 distinct CDR3 sequences, roughly 17% detected once. Source material: blood, either unsorted or a sorted T cell fraction (not recorded which). All receptors derive from a human donor who was either an allogeneic HSCT recipient or a stem cell or donor lymphocyte infusion donor (not recorded which). It is not recorded whose cells these are; they may come from a transplant donor.

This clonotype was recorded a few times. The rearrangement links TRBV12-3 or TRBV12-4 to TRBJ1-1, with TRBD1 matching 7 bases. This CDR3 is 13 amino acids long. V dropped 7 bases and J dropped 5; count of bases not matched to a gene: 7. CDR3 amino acids: CASKQQGYTEAFF. The CDR3 region has the DNA TGTGCCAGCAAACAACAGGGGTATACTGAAGCTTTCTTT.

The chain joins TRBV5-1 to TRBJ2-2; 8 bases match TRBD2. CDR3 length: 17 residues. J lost 4 bases, V lost 2 bases, and 10 bases had no gene match. In germline, CDR1 is SGHRS, CDR2 YFSETQ. The CDR3 spells CASSFPAGTRFTGELFF. In DNA form, the CDR3 reads TGCGCCAGCAGCTTCCCCGCCGGGACTAGATTCACCGGGGAGCTGTTTTTT.

The rearrangement links TRBV29-1 to TRBJ2-1; 8 bases align to TRBD2. The germline V gene encodes CDR1 SQVTM and CDR2 ANQGSEA. This CDR3 contains 16 residues. V lost 0 bases and J lost 6; bases outside the gene matches: 10. CDR3 residues: CSVEDRAGVAGNEQFF. The CDR3 nucleotides are TGCAGCGTTGAAGATCGAGCGGGAGTGGCGGGCAATGAGCAGTTCTTC.

V is TRBV7-9 and J is TRBJ2-3; D gene uncertain. V dropped 5 bases and J dropped 6 bases, with 3 bases sitting between them. Germline-derived CDR1 and CDR2 are SEHNR and FQNEAQ (reference sequence). This CDR3 comprises 10 residues. CDR3 coding DNA: TGTGCCAGCAGCCAGGATACGCAGTATTTT. Protein product: CASSQDTQYF.

The chain has TRBV24-1 and TRBJ2-5, with 10 bases fitting TRBD1. J lost 3 bases, V lost 5 bases, and 5 bases had no gene match. CDR1 KGHDR and CDR2 SFDVKD come from the germline V gene. This CDR3 is 15 amino acids long. CDR3 region: CATSVPGQGKETQYF. CDR3 coding DNA: TGTGCCACCAGTGTCCCGGGACAGGGGAAAGAGACCCAGTACTTC.

This clonotype was detected many times. The chain uses TRBV12-3 or TRBV12-4 and TRBJ2-7; D possibly uses TRBD1 or TRBD2 (5 bases each). CDR3 length equals 12 residues. V was shortened by 5 bases and J by 6 bases, with 11 bases between the two germline ends. CDR3 sequence reads: CASSPTGTEQYF. The CDR3 bases are TGTGCCAGCAGTCCTACCGGGACCGAGCAGTACTTC.

This clonotype was detected only a few times. The V gene is TRBV12-3 or TRBV12-4, the J gene TRBJ2-6; D could derive from TRBD1 or TRBD2 (5 bases each). The CDR3 runs to 17 residues. V lost 5 bases and J lost 0, with 14 bases in between. The CDR3: CASSPGDRTSGANVLTF. CDR3 bases: TGTGCCAGCAGTCCCGGGGACCGCACCTCTGGGGCCAACGTCCTGACTTTC.

This clonotype was found a few times. The rearrangement links TRBV20-1 to TRBJ2-1; 15 positions match TRBD2. CDR3 length: 17 residues. Germline assignment: CDR1 DFQATT and CDR2 SNEGSKA (reference sequence). The V gene end was trimmed by 6 bases and the J gene end by 1 base; junction bases not matched to a gene: 7. CDR3 residues: CSAGSGLAGGSYNEQFF. In DNA, the CDR3 is TGCAGTGCGGGGTCGGGACTAGCGGGAGGATCCTACAATGAGCAGTTCTTC.

The V call is TRBV20-1, the J call TRBJ2-2, with TRBD2 identical over 7 bases. The CDR3 covers 18 residues. The J segment lost 1 base and the V segment lost 5 bases, leaving 16 bases of the junction unmatched. Germline V gene lookup returns CDR1 DFQATT and CDR2 SNEGSKA (reference sequence). The DNA of the CDR3 is TGCAGTGCTGTCTCCCTCGGGTTGGGGGGGATGAACACCGGGGAGCTGTTTTTT. Amino acids: CSAVSLGLGGMNTGELFF.

The gene calls are TRBV7-2 and TRBJ1-1; 7 bases line up with TRBD1. Germline CDR1 SGHTA, CDR2 FQGNSA. The CDR3 is 13 amino acids. J gave up 10 bases and V 1 base, and 6 bases lay outside the gene matches. As DNA, the CDR3 is TGTGCCAGCAGCTTAGAACAGGGGAGGGTAGCTTTCTTT. It yields the protein CASSLEQGRVAFF.

The chain employs TRBV5-1 and TRBJ1-2, with 7 bases fitting TRBD1. Unmatched junction bases numbered 6, after V lost 0 bases and J lost 7 bases. The V gene's germline CDR1 is SGHRS and CDR2 YFSETQ. CDR3 length: 14 residues. The chain's CDR3 is CASSLGQGGPGYTF. As DNA, the CDR3 is TGCGCCAGCAGCTTGGGTCAGGGGGGACCTGGCTACACCTTC.

The rearrangement links TRBV6-2 or TRBV6-3 to TRBJ2-3; D possibly corresponds to TRBD2 (7 bases). The V end lost 8 bases, the J end lost 2 bases, and 14 bases lay between the germline ends. Per germline, CDR1 MNHEY and CDR2 SVGEGT. The CDR3 is 14 residues long. In DNA form, the CDR3 reads TGTGCCAGCGGTTTCGGGGGGCCCACAGATACGCAGTATTTT. Its translation is CASGFGGPTDTQYF.

The CDR3 bases are TGTGCCACCAAGAGCGGGGGGGCATTAAACGAGCAGTACTTC. Translating it yields CATKSGGALNEQYF. The chain couples TRBV15 to TRBJ2-7, with TRBD2 identical over 10 bases. The CDR3 runs to 14 residues. J gave up 5 bases and V 7 bases, and 8 bases lay outside the gene matches. The V gene's germline CDR1 is LNHNV and CDR2 YYDKDF (reference sequence).

This clonotype was observed a handful of times. The chain combines TRBV5-1 with TRBJ2-1; D is uncertain. This CDR3 has 13 residues. V dropped 4 bases and J dropped 5 bases, with 10 bases sitting between them. The germline CDR1 and CDR2 sequences are SGHRS and YFSETQ. The DNA of the CDR3 is TGCGCCAGCAGCCCGGACGGAAACAATGAGCAGTTCTTC. As protein: CASSPDGNNEQFF.

This clonotype was found a few times. The rearrangement joins TRBV20-1 to TRBJ1-4, with D possibly matching TRBD1 (5 bases). The CDR3 extends over 15 amino acids. Germline CDR1 is DFQATT and CDR2 is SNEGSKA (reference sequence). V was pared by 0 bases and J by 7 bases, with 15 bases between. In DNA, the CDR3 is TGCAGTGCTAGAGATTCTAAGGGGAAGGGTGAAAAACTGTTTTTT. Translated, it gives CSARDSKGKGEKLFF.

This clonotype has a count of ten or more. The CDR3 coding sequence is TGCAGCACCAATCCGGGACTCCAAAACAATGAGCAGTTCTTC. This sequence encodes CSTNPGLQNNEQFF. The chain is built from TRBV29-1 and TRBJ2-1; D is possibly TRBD2 (6 bases). The CDR3 has 14 residues. Germline lookup yields CDR1 SQVTM and CDR2 ANQGSEA. V shed 8 bases and J shed 5 bases, with 19 bases lying between them.

V usage is TRBV7-9 and J usage is TRBJ2-7; D is unresolved. V was clipped by 4 bases and J by 0 bases, with 13 bases between them. CDR3 length: 15 residues. The germline gives CDR1 SEHNR, CDR2 FQNEAQ (reference sequence). The CDR3 DNA is TGTGCCAGCAGCTCTCGGTCTGTAAGCTCCTACGAGCAGTACTTC. It codes for CASSSRSVSSYEQYF.

This clonotype was counted between two and nine times. This CDR3 is CASRWQGDSSYNSPLHF. The CDR3 bases are TGCGCCAGCAGATGGCAGGGGGATAGCTCCTATAATTCACCCCTCCACTTT. The rearrangement joins TRBV10-2 to TRBJ1-6, with 7 bases identical to TRBD1. The CDR3 length is 17 residues. After removal of 6 bases from V and 0 bases from J, the junction contained 8 bases not matched to a gene. Germline lookup yields CDR1 WSHSY and CDR2 SAAADI.

The CDR3 DNA follows: TGCGCCAGCAGCCCCAGACTAGCGGGAGGATACTACAATGAGCAGTTCTTC. This encodes CASSPRLAGGYYNEQFF. The chain has TRBV4-1 and TRBJ2-1; 13 bases are a match to TRBD2. V trimming: 4 bases; J trimming: 3 bases; junction bases outside the gene matches: 6. Germline-derived CDR1 and CDR2 are MGHRA and YSYEKL. The CDR3 is made up of 17 amino acids.

This clonotype was counted a few times. The V and J genes are TRBV6-1 and TRBJ2-7; possibly TRBD2 for D (5 bases). Between the trimmed V and J ends, which lost 8 bases and 0 bases, there was a span of 23 bases. CDR1 is MNHNS, CDR2 SASEGT, per germline. The CDR3 has 17 amino acids. The CDR3 region is CASANTVGSGSSYEQYF. CDR3 DNA: TGTGCCAGCGCTAATACCGTGGGGAGCGGATCCTCCTACGAGCAGTACTTC.

The chain links TRBV4-1 to TRBJ2-7, with D maybe TRBD2 (5 bases). CDR3 length: 15 amino acids. Trimming left V 3 bases short and J 4 bases short, with 16 bases between. Germline V gene lookup returns CDR1 MGHRA and CDR2 YSYEKL. The CDR3 DNA sequence: TGCGCCAGCAGCCATGGGCCCGGGATTAATTACGAGCAGTACTTC. Its translation: CASSHGPGINYEQYF.

This chain connects TRBV6-4 to TRBJ1-1; 10 nucleotides match TRBD1. With V trimmed by 2 bases and J by 9 bases, 3 bases remained unmatched. Germline CDR1 MRHNA, CDR2 SNTAGT. This CDR3 region has 13 residues. The CDR3 reads CASSDPDRGKAFF. In DNA form, the CDR3 reads TGTGCCAGCAGTGACCCGGACAGGGGGAAAGCTTTCTTT.

This sequence joins TRBV7-2 and TRBJ1-3; possible D gene TRBD1, 5 bases. The CDR3 length is 19 residues. Deletions cut 0 bases from V and 0 bases from J, with 18 bases between. Per the germline V gene, CDR1 is SGHTA and CDR2 is FQGNSA. For the CDR3, the DNA is TGTGCCAGCAGCTTAGCTACTTCGGGACTGGCGAGCTCTGGAAACACCATATATTTT. The encoded protein is CASSLATSGLASSGNTIYF.